This T cell receptor beta chain was observed in a study of post-analysis software for immune sequencing data. Regarding the study as a whole: Diversity measured as normalized Chao1 was significantly lower in multiple sclerosis patients than in controls. F measure grouped same-batch samples tightly together.

Researchers reported that TCR beta cDNA libraries carried unique molecular identifiers. When roughly 1 to 10 million T cells were used, they gave some 540,000 cDNA molecules. TCRdb independently ran MiXCR on the PCR reads; one entry per CDR3 protein. Among a few hundred thousand distinct CDR3 sequences listed, less than 35% were seen once. In its sample, this clonotype was seen a few times. Antigen unknown. This receptor was taken from a girl aged 5 to 17 with multiple sclerosis. Input material: blood.

The CDR3 region has the DNA TGTGCCAGCAGTTACGCCGGGGCCCTTGATGAGCAGTTCTTC. It translates to CASSYAGALDEQFF. The rearrangement links TRBV27 to TRBJ2-1; possibly TRBD1 or TRBD2 for D (5 bases each). The V end was cut by 4 bases, the J end by 8 bases, with 15 bases between. In germline, CDR1 is MNHEY, CDR2 SMNVEV (reference sequence). The CDR3 extends over 14 amino acids.